The source of this T cell receptor beta chain is a study of cytomegalovirus exposure and HLA in healthy donors. PCR primers comprised 60 Vbeta and 13 Jbeta primers. Sequencing was performed with immunoSEQ multiplex PCR; in TCRdb, only in-frame clones are kept and a portion is missing. The repertoire holds 65,000 to 100,000 clones, 76% seen once, with around 2.9% in the top ten. The V and J ends lost 2 bases and 6 bases, in that order; junction bases with no gene match: 4. This CDR3 has 14 residues. Germline V gene data show CDR1 as MNHNY and CDR2 as SVGAGI (reference sequence). Sequencing was performed on PBMCs. This receptor was taken from a man between 35 and 55 years old in good health and CMV-seronegative. The V gene is TRBV6-6, the J gene TRBJ1-2; the match to TRBD1 covers 9 bases. The CDR3, as DNA: TGTGCCAGCAGTTACAAGGACAGGGGTGATGGCTACACCTTC. This translates into CASSYKDRGDGYTF.